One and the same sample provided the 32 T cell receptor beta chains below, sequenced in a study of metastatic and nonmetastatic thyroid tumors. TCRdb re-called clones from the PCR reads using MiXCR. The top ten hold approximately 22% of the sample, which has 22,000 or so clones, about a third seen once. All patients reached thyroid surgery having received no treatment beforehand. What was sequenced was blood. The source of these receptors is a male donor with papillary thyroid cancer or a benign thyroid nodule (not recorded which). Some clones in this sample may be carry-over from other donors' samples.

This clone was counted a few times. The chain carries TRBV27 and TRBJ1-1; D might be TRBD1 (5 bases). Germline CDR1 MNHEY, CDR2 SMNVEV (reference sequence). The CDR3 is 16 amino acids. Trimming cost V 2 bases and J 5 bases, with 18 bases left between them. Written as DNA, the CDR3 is TGTGCCAGCAGTTTAAGGGGCACAGACCCGGTGACTGAAGCTTTCTTT. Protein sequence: CASSLRGTDPVTEAFF.

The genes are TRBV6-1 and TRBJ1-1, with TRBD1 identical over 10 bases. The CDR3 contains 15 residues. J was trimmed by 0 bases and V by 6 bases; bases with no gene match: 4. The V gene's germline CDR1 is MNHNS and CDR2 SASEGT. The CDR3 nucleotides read TGTGCCAGCAGAGGGACAGGGGACCTGAACACTGAAGCTTTCTTT. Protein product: CASRGTGDLNTEAFF.

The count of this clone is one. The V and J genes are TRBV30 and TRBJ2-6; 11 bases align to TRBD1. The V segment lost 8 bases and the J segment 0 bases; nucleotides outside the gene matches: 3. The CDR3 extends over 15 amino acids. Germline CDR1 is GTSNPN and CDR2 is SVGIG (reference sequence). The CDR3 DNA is TGTGCCAGAGGGACAGGGGGCTCTGGGGCCAACGTCCTGACTTTC. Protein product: CARGTGGSGANVLTF. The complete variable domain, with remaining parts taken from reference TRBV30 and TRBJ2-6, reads SQTIHQWPATLVQPVGSPLSLECTVEGTSNPNLYWYRQAAGRGLQLLFYSVGIGQISSEVPQNLSASRPQDRQFILSSKKLLLSDSGFYLCARGTGGSGANVLTFGAGSRLTVL.

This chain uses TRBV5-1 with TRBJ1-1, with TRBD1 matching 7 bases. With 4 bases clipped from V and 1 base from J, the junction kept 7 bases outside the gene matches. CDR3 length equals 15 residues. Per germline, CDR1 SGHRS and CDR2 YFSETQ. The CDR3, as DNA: TGCGCCAGCAGCGGAAGGGACAGAGGGAACACTGAAGCTTTCTTT. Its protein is CASSGRDRGNTEAFF. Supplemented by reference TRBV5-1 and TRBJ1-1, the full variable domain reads KAGVTQTPRYLIKTRGQQVTLSCSPISGHRSVSWYQQTPGQGLQFLFEYFSETQRNKGNFPGRFSGRQFSNSRSEMNVSTLELGDSALYLCASSGRDRGNTEAFFGQGTRLTVV.

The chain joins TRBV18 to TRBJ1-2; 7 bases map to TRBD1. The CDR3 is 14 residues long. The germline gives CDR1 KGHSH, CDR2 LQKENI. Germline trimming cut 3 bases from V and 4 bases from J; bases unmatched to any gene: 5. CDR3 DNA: TGTGCCAGCTCACCTACCGCAGGGGGCTATGGCTACACCTTC. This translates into CASSPTAGGYGYTF.

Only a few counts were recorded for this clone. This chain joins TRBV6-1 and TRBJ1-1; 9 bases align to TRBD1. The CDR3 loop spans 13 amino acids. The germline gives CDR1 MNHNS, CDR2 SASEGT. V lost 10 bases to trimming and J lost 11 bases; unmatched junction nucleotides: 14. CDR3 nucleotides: TGTGCCACCCGGGACAGGGCGTTCGGTGGGGCTTTCTTT. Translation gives CATRDRAFGGAFF.

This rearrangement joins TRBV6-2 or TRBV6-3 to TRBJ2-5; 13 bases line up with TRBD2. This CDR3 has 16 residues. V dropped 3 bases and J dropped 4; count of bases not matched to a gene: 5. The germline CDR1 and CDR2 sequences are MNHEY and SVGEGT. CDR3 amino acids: CASSYAGTSGTETQYF. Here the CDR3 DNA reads TGTGCCAGCAGTTATGCCGGGACTAGCGGGACAGAGACCCAGTACTTC.

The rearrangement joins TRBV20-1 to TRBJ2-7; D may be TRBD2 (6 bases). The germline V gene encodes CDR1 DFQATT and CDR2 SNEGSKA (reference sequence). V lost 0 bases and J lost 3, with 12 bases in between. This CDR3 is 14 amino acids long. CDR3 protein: CSAREAEGFYEQYF. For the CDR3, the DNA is TGCAGTGCTAGAGAGGCGGAGGGATTCTACGAGCAGTACTTC.

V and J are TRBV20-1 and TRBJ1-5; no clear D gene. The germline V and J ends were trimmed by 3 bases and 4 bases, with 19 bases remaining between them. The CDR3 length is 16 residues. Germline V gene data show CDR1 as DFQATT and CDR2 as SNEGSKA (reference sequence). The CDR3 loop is CSARGLLTPRNQPQHF. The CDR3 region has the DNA TGCAGTGCTAGGGGGTTGTTGACACCGCGGAATCAGCCCCAGCATTTT.

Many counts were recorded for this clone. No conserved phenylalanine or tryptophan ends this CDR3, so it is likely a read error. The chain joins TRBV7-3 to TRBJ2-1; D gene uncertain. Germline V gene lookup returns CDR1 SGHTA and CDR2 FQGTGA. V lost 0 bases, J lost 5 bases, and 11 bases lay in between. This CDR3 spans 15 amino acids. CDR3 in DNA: TGTGCCAGCAGCTTAACGGATGGTAGTAACAATGAGCAGTTCGTC. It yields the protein CASSLTDGSNNEQFV.

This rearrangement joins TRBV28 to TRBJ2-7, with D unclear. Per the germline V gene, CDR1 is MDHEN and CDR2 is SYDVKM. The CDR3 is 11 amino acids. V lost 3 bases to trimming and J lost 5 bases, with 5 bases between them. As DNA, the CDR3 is TGTGCCAGCAGTTTTGGAGACGAGCAGTACTTC. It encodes CASSFGDEQYF.

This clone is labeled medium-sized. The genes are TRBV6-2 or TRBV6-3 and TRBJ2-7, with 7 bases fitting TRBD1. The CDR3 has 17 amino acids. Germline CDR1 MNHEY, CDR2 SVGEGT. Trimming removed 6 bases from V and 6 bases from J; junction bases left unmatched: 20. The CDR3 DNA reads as TGTGCCAGCAGCACGTTATTGACCCGGGACAGACGACTCGAGCAGTACTTC. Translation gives CASSTLLTRDRRLEQYF.

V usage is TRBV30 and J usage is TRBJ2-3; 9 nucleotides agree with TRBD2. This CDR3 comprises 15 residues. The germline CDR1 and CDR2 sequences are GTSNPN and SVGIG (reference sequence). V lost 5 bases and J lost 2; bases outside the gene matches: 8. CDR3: CAWRGAGGPTDTQYF. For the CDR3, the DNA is TGTGCCTGGCGCGGGGCGGGAGGGCCCACAGATACGCAGTATTTT. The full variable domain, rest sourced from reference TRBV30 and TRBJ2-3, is SQTIHQWPATLVQPVGSPLSLECTVEGTSNPNLYWYRQAAGRGLQLLFYSVGIGQISSEVPQNLSASRPQDRQFILSSKKLLLSDSGFYLCAWRGAGGPTDTQYFGPGTRLTVL.

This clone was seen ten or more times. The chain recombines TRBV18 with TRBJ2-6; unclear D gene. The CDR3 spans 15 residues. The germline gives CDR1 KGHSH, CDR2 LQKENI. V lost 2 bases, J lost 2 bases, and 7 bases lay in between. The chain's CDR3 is CASSPKSAGANVLTF. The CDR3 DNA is TGTGCCAGCTCACCAAAGTCCGCTGGGGCCAACGTCCTGACTTTC.

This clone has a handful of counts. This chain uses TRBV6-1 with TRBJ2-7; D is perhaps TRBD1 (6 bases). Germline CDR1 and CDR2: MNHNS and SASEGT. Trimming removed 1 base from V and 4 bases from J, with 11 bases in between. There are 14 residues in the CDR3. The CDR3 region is CASSEDRVVYEQYF. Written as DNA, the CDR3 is TGTGCCAGCAGTGAAGACAGGGTAGTGTACGAGCAGTACTTC.

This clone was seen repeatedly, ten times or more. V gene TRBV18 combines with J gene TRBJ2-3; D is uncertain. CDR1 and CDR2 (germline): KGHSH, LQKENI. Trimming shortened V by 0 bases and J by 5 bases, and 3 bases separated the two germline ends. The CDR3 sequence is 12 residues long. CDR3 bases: TGTGCCAGCTCACCACCGGTAGATACGCAGTATTTT. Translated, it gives CASSPPVDTQYF.

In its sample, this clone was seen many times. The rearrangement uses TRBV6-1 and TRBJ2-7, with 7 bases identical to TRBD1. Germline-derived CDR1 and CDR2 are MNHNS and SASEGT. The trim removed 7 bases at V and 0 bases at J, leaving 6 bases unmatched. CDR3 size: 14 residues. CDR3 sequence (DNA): TGTGCCAGCAAGGGACAGACCCCCTCCTACGAGCAGTACTTC. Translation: CASKGQTPSYEQYF.

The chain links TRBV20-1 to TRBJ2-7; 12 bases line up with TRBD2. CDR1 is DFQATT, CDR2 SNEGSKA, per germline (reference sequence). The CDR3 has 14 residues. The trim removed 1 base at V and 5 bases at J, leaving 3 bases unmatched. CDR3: CSARVLAGGHEQYF. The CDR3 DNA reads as TGCAGTGCTAGAGTTCTAGCGGGAGGGCACGAGCAGTACTTC.

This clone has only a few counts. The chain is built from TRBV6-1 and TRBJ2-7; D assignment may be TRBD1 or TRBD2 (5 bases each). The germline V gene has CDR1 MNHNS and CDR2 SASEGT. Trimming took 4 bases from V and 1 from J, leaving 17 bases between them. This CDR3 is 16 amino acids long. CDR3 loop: CASSAYSGTGSYEQYF. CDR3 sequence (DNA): TGTGCCAGCAGTGCCTATTCGGGGACCGGATCCTACGAGCAGTACTTC.

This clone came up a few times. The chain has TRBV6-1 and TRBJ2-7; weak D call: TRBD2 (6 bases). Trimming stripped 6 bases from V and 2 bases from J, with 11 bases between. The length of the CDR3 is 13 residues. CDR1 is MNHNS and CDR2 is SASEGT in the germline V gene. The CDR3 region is CASSGLSTYEQYF. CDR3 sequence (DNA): TGTGCCAGCAGCGGACTATCGACCTACGAGCAGTACTTC.

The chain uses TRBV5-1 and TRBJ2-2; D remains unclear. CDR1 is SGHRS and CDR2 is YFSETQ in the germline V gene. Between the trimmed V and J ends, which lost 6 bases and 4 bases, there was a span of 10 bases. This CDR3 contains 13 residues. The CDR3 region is CASTPLSTGELFF. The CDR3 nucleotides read TGCGCCAGCACACCTTTGTCCACCGGGGAGCTGTTTTTT.

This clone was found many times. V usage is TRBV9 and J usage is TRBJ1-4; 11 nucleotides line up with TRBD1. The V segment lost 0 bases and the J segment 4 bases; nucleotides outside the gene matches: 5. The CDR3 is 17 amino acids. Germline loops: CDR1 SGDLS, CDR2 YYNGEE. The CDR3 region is CASSVGTGGAFNEKLFF. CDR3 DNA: TGTGCCAGCAGCGTAGGGACAGGGGGCGCCTTTAATGAAAAACTGTTTTTT.

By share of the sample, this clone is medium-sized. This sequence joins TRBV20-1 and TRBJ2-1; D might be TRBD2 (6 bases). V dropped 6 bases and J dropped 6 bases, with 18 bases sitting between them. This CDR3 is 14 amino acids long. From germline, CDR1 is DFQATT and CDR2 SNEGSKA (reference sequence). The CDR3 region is CSAEYPGLSNEQFF. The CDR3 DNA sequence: TGCAGTGCGGAATACCCGGGACTGTCCAATGAGCAGTTCTTC.

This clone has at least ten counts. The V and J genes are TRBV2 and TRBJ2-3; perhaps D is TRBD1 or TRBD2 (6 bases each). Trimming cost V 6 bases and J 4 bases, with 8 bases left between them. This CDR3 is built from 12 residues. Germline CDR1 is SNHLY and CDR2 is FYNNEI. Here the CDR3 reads CASSGGSDTQYF. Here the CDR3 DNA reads TGTGCCAGCAGCGGGGGCTCAGATACGCAGTATTTT.

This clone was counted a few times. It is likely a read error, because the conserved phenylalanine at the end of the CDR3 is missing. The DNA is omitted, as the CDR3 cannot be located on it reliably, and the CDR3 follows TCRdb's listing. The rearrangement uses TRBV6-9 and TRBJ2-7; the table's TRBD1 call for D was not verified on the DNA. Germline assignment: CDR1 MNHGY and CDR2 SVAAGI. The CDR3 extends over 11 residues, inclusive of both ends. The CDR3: CASTVLAQAWG.

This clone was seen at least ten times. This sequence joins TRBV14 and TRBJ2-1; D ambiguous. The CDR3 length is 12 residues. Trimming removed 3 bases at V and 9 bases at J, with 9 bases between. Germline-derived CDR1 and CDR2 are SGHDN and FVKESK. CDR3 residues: CASSHLGVEQFF. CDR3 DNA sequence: TGTGCCAGCAGCCATTTAGGTGTTGAGCAGTTCTTC.

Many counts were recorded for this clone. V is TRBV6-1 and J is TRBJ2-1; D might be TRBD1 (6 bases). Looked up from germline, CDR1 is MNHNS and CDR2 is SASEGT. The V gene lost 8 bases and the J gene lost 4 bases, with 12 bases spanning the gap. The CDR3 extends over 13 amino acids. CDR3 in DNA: TGTGCCAGCCGCCTTGGACAGTACAATGAGCAGTTCTTC. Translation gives CASRLGQYNEQFF.

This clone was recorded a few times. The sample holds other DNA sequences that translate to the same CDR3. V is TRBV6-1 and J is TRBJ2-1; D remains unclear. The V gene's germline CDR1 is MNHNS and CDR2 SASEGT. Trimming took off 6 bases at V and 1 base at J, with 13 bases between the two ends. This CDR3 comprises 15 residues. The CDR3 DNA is TGTGCCAGCAGGTCCGGTATCCTATCCTACAATGAGCAGTTCTTC. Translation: CASRSGILSYNEQFF.

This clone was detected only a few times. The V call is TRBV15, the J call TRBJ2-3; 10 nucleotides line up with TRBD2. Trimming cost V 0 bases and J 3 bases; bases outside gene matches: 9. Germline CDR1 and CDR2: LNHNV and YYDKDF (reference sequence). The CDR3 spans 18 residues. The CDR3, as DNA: TGTGCCACCAGCAGAGATACGCTAGCGGGAGCTGGAACAGATACGCAGTATTTT. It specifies CATSRDTLAGAGTDTQYF.

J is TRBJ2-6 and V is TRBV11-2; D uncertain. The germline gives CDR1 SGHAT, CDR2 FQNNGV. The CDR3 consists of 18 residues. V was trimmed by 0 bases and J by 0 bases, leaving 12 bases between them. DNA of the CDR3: TGTGCCAGCAGCTTAGATGTAGGCCAGTTCTCTGGGGCCAACGTCCTGACTTTC. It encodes CASSLDVGQFSGANVLTF.

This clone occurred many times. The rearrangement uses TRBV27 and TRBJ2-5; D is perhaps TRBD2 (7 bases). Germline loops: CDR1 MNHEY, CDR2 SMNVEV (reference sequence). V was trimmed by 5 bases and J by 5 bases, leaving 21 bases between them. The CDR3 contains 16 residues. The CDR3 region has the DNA TGTGCCAGCAGTAAAAATGGGCGGGGGCGGTTGGAGACCCAGTACTTC. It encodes CASSKNGRGRLETQYF.

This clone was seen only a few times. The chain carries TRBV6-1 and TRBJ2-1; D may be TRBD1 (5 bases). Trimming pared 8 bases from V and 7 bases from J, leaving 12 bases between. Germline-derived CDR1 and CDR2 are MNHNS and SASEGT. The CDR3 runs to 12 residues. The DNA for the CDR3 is TGTGCCAGCCTCCAGGGTGCTAATGAGCAGTTCTTC. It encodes CASLQGANEQFF.